This section outlines one T cell receptor beta chain sequence together with its context. CDR3 size: 18 residues. V was trimmed by 0 bases and J by 5 bases, leaving 17 bases between them. Germline CDR1 is SGHTA and CDR2 is FQGTGA. This sample was included in a study of CD8+ T cells in alopecia areata. About the research overall: A 6-month off-drug phase came after tofacitinib, which had lasted 6 to 18 months.

Reverse transcription of extracted RNA yielded cDNA, which provided the sequencing template. Clones were sequenced by immunoSEQ multiplex PCR, and TCRdb holds only the in-frame ones, with some missing. Of 200,000 to 250,000 clones listed, roughly 64% are singletons. The treatment was: oral pan-JAK inhibitor, 5-10 mg twice daily. Lesional scalp tissue (obtained by punch biopsy) and peripheral blood were collected from alopecia areata patients. The source is a human donor with alopecia areata. The V call is TRBV7-3, the J call TRBJ1-6; D gene unclear. The sequencing used CD4+ T cells sorted from blood, collected at week 4, from a patient treated with tofacitinib. This CDR3 reads CASSLTASAGGNNSPLHF. For the CDR3, the DNA is TGTGCCAGCAGCTTAACGGCCTCGGCCGGCGGGAATAATTCACCCCTCCACTTT.